This T cell receptor beta chain comes out of a study of blood T cell repertoires in COVID-19. Germline V CDR1 and CDR2: MDHEN, SYDVKM. This CDR3 has 15 residues. The J segment lost 0 bases and the V segment lost 5 bases, leaving 5 bases of the junction unmatched. The data were produced by immunoSEQ multiplex PCR, yet TCRdb's version contains in-frame clones alone and is incomplete. The sample holds 250,000 to 300,000 clones, about 89% seen once. The origin of this receptor is a woman aged 60-70 years with acute or convalescent COVID-19. The V gene is TRBV28, the J gene TRBJ1-1; TRBD1 agrees at 8 bases. Sequenced material: peripheral blood. CDR3 DNA: TGTGCCAGCAGTCGGGACAGGCTAATGAACACTGAAGCTTTCTTT. As protein: CASSRDRLMNTEAFF.